Given below is one TCR beta chain in context. The V and J ends lost 5 bases and 1 base respectively, with 20 bases between them. This CDR3 is 17 amino acids long. Germline CDR1 and CDR2: SGHNT and YENEEA. Repertoires were generated with immunoSEQ multiplex PCR, while TCRdb's copy carries only in-frame clones and drops some. The data show fewer than 300,000 clones, approximately 90% seen once. These data originate in a study of blood T cell repertoires in COVID-19. Study in general: The origin of the acute and convalescent COVID-19 samples was the United States, Italy and Spain.

The chain couples TRBV11-3 to TRBJ1-1; D perhaps matches TRBD1 (5 bases). This clonotype was obtained from a man in his thirties or forties with acute or convalescent COVID-19. Sequencing input: peripheral blood. The CDR3 bases are TGTGCCAGCAGCCCCCACCGCAGCGGGGGGGAGAACACTGAAGCTTTCTTT. This sequence encodes CASSPHRSGGENTEAFF.